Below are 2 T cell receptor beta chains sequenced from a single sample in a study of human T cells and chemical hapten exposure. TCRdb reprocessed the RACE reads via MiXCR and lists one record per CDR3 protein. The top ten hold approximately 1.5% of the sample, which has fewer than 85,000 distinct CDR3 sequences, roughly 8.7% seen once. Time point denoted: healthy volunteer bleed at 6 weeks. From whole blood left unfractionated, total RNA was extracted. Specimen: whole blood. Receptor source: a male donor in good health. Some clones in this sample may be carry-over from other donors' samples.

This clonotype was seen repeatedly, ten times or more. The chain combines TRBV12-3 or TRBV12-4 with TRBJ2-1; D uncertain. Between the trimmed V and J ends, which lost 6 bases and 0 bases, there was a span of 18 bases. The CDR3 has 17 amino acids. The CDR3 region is CASSPPSPESSYNEQFF. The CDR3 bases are TGTGCCAGCAGCCCTCCCTCGCCGGAGAGCTCCTACAATGAGCAGTTCTTC.

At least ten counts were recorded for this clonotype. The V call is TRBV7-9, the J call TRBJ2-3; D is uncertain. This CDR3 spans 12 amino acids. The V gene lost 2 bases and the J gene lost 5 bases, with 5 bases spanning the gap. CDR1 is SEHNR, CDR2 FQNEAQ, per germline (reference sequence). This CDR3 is CASSLSGDTQYF. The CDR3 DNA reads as TGTGCCAGCAGCTTATCCGGAGATACGCAGTATTTT.